Sequencing of this T cell receptor beta chain was carried out in a study of post-analysis software for immune sequencing data. Notes on the study in general: When patients were compared with controls, a handful of TRBV segments were more frequent, TRBV5-6, TRBV5-1 and TRBV20-1 among them.

This clonotype has just a few counts. Its antigen remains unknown. Germline-derived CDR1 and CDR2 are MDHEN and SYDVKM. The CDR3 is 11 amino acids. V was cut by 8 bases and J by 3 bases, with 8 bases left in between. Unique molecular identifiers were carried by the TCR beta cDNA libraries. In TCRdb, the PCR reads were re-called with MiXCR into one record per CDR3 protein. This sample has roughly 730,000 distinct CDR3 sequences, with less than 35% found just once. The chain links TRBV28 to TRBJ2-7; unclear D gene. Sequencing used blood. The receptor was derived from a girl between 10 and 17 years old with multiple sclerosis. CDR3: CASGLIYEQYF. DNA for the CDR3: TGTGCCAGCGGGCTTATCTACGAGCAGTACTTC.